The present T cell receptor (beta chain) was sequenced within a study of control samples from healthy donors and cancer patients (dated by TCRdb to about 2020). Concerning this clone: Its cognate antigen has yet to be identified. No per-base quality is available; no much larger clone lies one base away.

Library construction relied on the immunoSEQ multiplex PCR assay. TCRdb limited this immuneACCESS table to in-frame rearrangements with V and J called. A share of clones is missing; checked studies link under half to unresolved V genes, and the rest is unexplained. The sample profile shows 200,000 to 250,000 clones; about 93% of them were found once. Together, the top ten hold more than 1.3% of the sample. CDR3 length: 15 amino acids, cysteine to phenylalanine. Of the read, only the CDR3 DNA is kept; its 45 bases are in frame from base 1. Via the germline V gene (reference sequence), CDR1 is MNHEY and CDR2 SMNVEV. Here V drops 3 bases and J drops 3 bases, and the junction holds 7 bases not matched to any gene.

Sequencing was done on a sample of blood. Here the chain combines TRBV27 and TRBJ2-5; TRBD1 matches 7 bases in the middle. The receptor was isolated from a man aged 45-60 years in good health. CDR3 reads: CASSFGRGGEETQYF. The nucleotide sequence is TGTGCCAGCAGTTTCGGAAGAGGGGGCGAAGAGACCCAGTACTTC.